This T cell receptor beta chain was retrieved from a study of memory CD4+ T cells and cytomegalovirus serostatus. At the level of the study: Donors were healthy Belgian adults, under 10 CMV seropositive and approximately 23 seronegative.

Generated by immunoSEQ multiplex PCR, the TCRdb table keeps only in-frame clones and is missing some. The sample yields about 57,000 clones, less than 80% seen once. Comments on this clone: Its specificity is not known.

Study outcomes and limitations: A US-trained random forest predicted CMV serostatus with median AUC around 0.92. CD4+ memory repertoires contained about 40% of the roughly 150 reported CMV TCRbeta sequences.

Single viable CD3+CD4+CD8-CD45RO+ cells were sorted as the memory CD4+ T cells. The sequence was collected from an adult in good health and CMV-seronegative. Source material: memory CD4+ T cells from blood.

CDR3 sequence: CASSESGHVDYGYTF. In DNA form, the CDR3 reads TGTGCCAGCAGTGAATCGGGCCATGTCGATTATGGCTACACCTTC. The chain couples TRBV6-1 to TRBJ1-2; no clear D. CDR3 size: 15 residues. Looked up from germline, CDR1 is MNHNS and CDR2 is SASEGT. Trimming shortened V by 2 bases and J by 5 bases, and 15 bases separated the two germline ends.